The 22 T cell receptor beta chains given below trace back to one sample, sequenced in a study of T cell repertoires in cytomegalovirus infection (dated by TCRdb to between 2018 and 2020). The instrument was an Illumina HiSeq 1500. TCRdb trimmed the raw reads at Q25, called clones with MiXCR and kept productive beta chains. Identical CDR3 protein sequences are pooled into one entry, listed with their most common genes and DNA. The table for this sample lists 150,000 to 180,000 distinct CDR3 sequences; roughly a quarter of them were counted only once. Clones ranked in the top ten supply around 9.9% of the sample. Sequenced material: PBMCs. All receptors derive from a human donor in good health (CMV status not recorded). Some clones in this sample may be carry-over from other donors' samples.

V gene TRBV20-1 combines with J gene TRBJ2-1; 7 bases are a match to TRBD1. This CDR3 contains 14 residues. V lost 4 bases to trimming and J lost 4 bases; unmatched junction nucleotides: 7. Germline lookup yields CDR1 DFQATT and CDR2 SNEGSKA (reference sequence). The CDR3 sequence is CSATDDRAYNEQFF. CDR3 bases: TGCAGTGCTACAGATGACAGGGCGTACAATGAGCAGTTCTTC.

V gene TRBV12-3 or TRBV12-4 combines with J gene TRBJ1-5; D call uncertain. Deletions cut 5 bases from V and 7 bases from J, with 12 bases between. This CDR3 has 13 amino acids. CDR3 sequence (DNA): TGTGCCAGCAGTAATCAAAGGAACCAGCCCCAGCATTTT. Its protein product is CASSNQRNQPQHF.

J is TRBJ2-1 and V is TRBV6-1; TRBD2 might be the D (6 bases). The V gene lost 6 bases and the J gene lost 4 bases, with 16 bases spanning the gap. This CDR3 has 15 amino acids. The germline V gene encodes CDR1 MNHNS and CDR2 SASEGT. The CDR3 is CASRGDFGPYNEQFF. CDR3 sequence (DNA): TGTGCCAGCAGAGGGGACTTCGGGCCGTACAATGAGCAGTTCTTC.

The chain employs TRBV20-1 and TRBJ2-1; TRBD2 matches at 9 bases. CDR3 size: 15 residues. Per the germline V gene, CDR1 is DFQATT and CDR2 is SNEGSKA (reference sequence). J lost 0 bases, V lost 5 bases, and 5 bases had no gene match. CDR3 sequence reads: CSASIAGASYNEQFF. The CDR3 nucleotides read TGCAGTGCTTCCATAGCGGGGGCCTCCTACAATGAGCAGTTCTTC.

There are a few counts of this clonotype. The V call is TRBV20-1, the J call TRBJ2-1; D is unclear. Germline loops: CDR1 DFQATT, CDR2 SNEGSKA (reference sequence). CDR3 length: 12 residues. Trimming pared 6 bases from V and 8 bases from J, leaving 14 bases between. CDR3: CSASQGIDEQFF. Written as DNA, the CDR3 is TGCAGTGCCAGCCAAGGGATCGATGAGCAGTTCTTC.

The rearrangement links TRBV7-2 to TRBJ1-1; D is undetermined. CDR1 is SGHTA, CDR2 FQGNSA, per germline. CDR3 length: 13 amino acids. V was trimmed by 2 bases and J by 11 bases, leaving 15 bases between them. In DNA form, the CDR3 reads TGTGCCAGCAGCTTATCCCAGGCGGCGTGGGCTTTCTTT. Amino acids: CASSLSQAAWAFF.

This clonotype was seen at least ten times. The chain employs TRBV28 and TRBJ2-1; 7 bases fit TRBD2. J was trimmed by 10 bases and V by 3 bases; bases with no gene match: 12. The CDR3 has 15 residues. The germline CDR1 and CDR2 sequences are MDHEN and SYDVKM. The CDR3 loop reads CASSFHGGRYYEQFF. The CDR3 DNA follows: TGTGCCAGCAGTTTCCATGGCGGGAGATATTACGAGCAGTTCTTC. The variable domain in full, completed from reference TRBV28 and TRBJ2-1, reads DVKVTQSSRYLVKRTGEKVFLECVQDMDHENMFWYRQDPGLGLRLIYFSYDVKMKEKGDIPEGYSVSREKKERFSLILESASTNQTSMYLCASSFHGGRYYEQFFGPGTRLTVL.

This clonotype was found many times. V is TRBV7-2 and J is TRBJ2-7; D not resolved. Germline lookup yields CDR1 SGHTA and CDR2 FQGNSA. Trimming took 3 bases from V and 0 from J, leaving 12 bases between them. The CDR3 runs 15 residues. The CDR3 DNA follows: TGTGCCAGCAGCTTTTGGGTAGGGAACTCCTACGAGCAGTACTTC. This sequence encodes CASSFWVGNSYEQYF.

This clonotype was counted only a few times. V and J are TRBV7-9 and TRBJ2-5, with 7 bases fitting TRBD2. Unmatched junction bases numbered 6, after V lost 5 bases and J lost 3 bases. Per the germline V gene, CDR1 is SEHNR and CDR2 is FQNEAQ (reference sequence). The CDR3 contains 14 residues. The CDR3 loop reads CASSLDGGKETQYF. The CDR3 DNA follows: TGTGCCAGCAGCCTCGACGGGGGGAAAGAGACCCAGTACTTC.

V and J are TRBV5-1 and TRBJ2-5; 10 nucleotides align to TRBD2. The CDR3 length is 17 residues. The germline gives CDR1 SGHRS, CDR2 YFSETQ. V shed 4 bases, J shed 3 bases, and the junction held 12 bases outside the gene matches. The CDR3 sequence is CASSRGSTAGGKETQYF. The DNA for the CDR3 is TGCGCCAGCAGCCGGGGAAGTACAGCGGGGGGGAAAGAGACCCAGTACTTC.

This clonotype was seen only a few times. The chain employs TRBV15 and TRBJ1-2; possible D gene TRBD1, 5 bases. Trimming pared 0 bases from V and 7 bases from J, leaving 15 bases between. The germline V gene encodes CDR1 LNHNV and CDR2 YYDKDF (reference sequence). This CDR3 comprises 15 residues. CDR3 coding DNA: TGTGCCACCAGCAGAGATCAGGAGGGGCGAAGTGGCTACACCTTC. It codes for CATSRDQEGRSGYTF.

This clonotype has just a few counts. The J gene is TRBJ2-3, the V gene TRBV15; 8 bases are shared with TRBD1. V dropped 4 bases and J dropped 6; count of bases not matched to a gene: 6. Germline V gene data show CDR1 as LNHNV and CDR2 as YYDKDF (reference sequence). This CDR3 is 14 amino acids long. CDR3 sequence (DNA): TGTGCCACCAGCAACCGACAGGGGCCCGATACGCAGTATTTT. It encodes CATSNRQGPDTQYF.

In its sample, this clonotype was seen a few times. J is TRBJ1-2 and V is TRBV12-3 or TRBV12-4; D gene uncertain. Trimming removed 0 bases at V and 5 bases at J, with 7 bases between. This CDR3 is built from 13 residues. The CDR3 nucleotides are TGTGCCAGCAGTTTAGCGCCTCGTTATGGCTACACCTTC. Its protein product is CASSLAPRYGYTF.

This clonotype came up many times. This sequence joins TRBV7-3 and TRBJ2-3; 9 bases are a match to TRBD1. V was pared by 4 bases and J by 4 bases, with 6 bases of the junction left unmatched. CDR1 is SGHTA and CDR2 is FQGTGA in the germline V gene. The CDR3 runs 15 residues. CDR3 nucleotides: TGTGCCAGCAGCTCGACGGGACAGGGTGCAGATACGCAGTATTTT. Translated, it gives CASSSTGQGADTQYF.

This sequence joins TRBV6-1 and TRBJ2-7, with a tentative D call TRBD2 (7 bases). CDR1 MNHNS and CDR2 SASEGT come from the germline V gene. The CDR3 loop spans 14 amino acids. Trimming removed 4 bases at V and 4 bases at J, with 14 bases between. DNA for the CDR3: TGTGCCAGCAGTGCAGAGGGGGGGCCGTACGAGCAGTACTTC. Its translation: CASSAEGGPYEQYF.

The rearrangement joins TRBV4-1 to TRBJ1-1; D possibly corresponds to TRBD1 (6 bases). V lost 4 bases, J lost 2 bases, and 17 bases lay in between. This CDR3 spans 16 amino acids. Germline V gene data show CDR1 as MGHRA and CDR2 as YSYEKL. The CDR3 DNA follows: TGCGCCAGCAGCCCCAGGATGACAGGAGTTAACACTGAAGCTTTCTTT. This sequence encodes CASSPRMTGVNTEAFF.

This clonotype showed up many times. This chain uses TRBV7-2 with TRBJ1-5, with D perhaps TRBD1 (5 bases). Germline CDR1 and CDR2: SGHTA and FQGNSA. Between the trimmed V and J ends, which lost 5 bases and 3 bases, there was a span of 11 bases. The CDR3 has 14 amino acids. The CDR3 here is CASSLIGDNQPQHF. CDR3 DNA sequence: TGTGCCAGCAGCCTAATAGGGGACAATCAGCCCCAGCATTTT.

V gene TRBV28 combines with J gene TRBJ1-1; 11 bases agree with TRBD1. The germline gives CDR1 MDHEN, CDR2 SYDVKM. This CDR3 comprises 17 residues. V was pared by 2 bases and J by 1 base, with 6 bases of the junction left unmatched. The CDR3 DNA is TGTGCCAGCAGTTTAGGGGGACAGGGGGATGCGAACACTGAAGCTTTCTTT. It codes for CASSLGGQGDANTEAFF.

This clonotype was found once. The chain employs TRBV5-3 and TRBJ2-2; 7 nucleotides match TRBD2. TRBV5-3 is an ORF for which the function is uncertain. With V trimmed by 8 bases and J by 7 bases, 17 bases remained unmatched. The CDR3 spans 16 residues. The CDR3 is CASSPGGVAGHGELFF. CDR3 DNA: TGTGCCAGCAGCCCAGGCGGGGTAGCGGGTCACGGGGAGCTGTTTTTT.

This clonotype was picked up a small number of times. This chain uses TRBV7-2 with TRBJ2-5, with D unresolved. Trimming stripped 2 bases from V and 6 bases from J, with 7 bases between. The CDR3 length is 12 residues. Germline V gene lookup returns CDR1 SGHTA and CDR2 FQGNSA. The CDR3 region has the DNA TGTGCCAGCAGCTTACCATTGCAGACCCAGTACTTC. This translates into CASSLPLQTQYF. Full variable domain (outside the CDR3, taken from reference TRBV7-2 and TRBJ2-5): GAGVSQSPSNKVTEKGKDVELRCDPISGHTALYWYRQSLGQGLEFLIYFQGNSAPDKSGLPSDRFSAERTGGSVSTLTIQRTQQEDSAVYLCASSLPLQTQYFGPGTRLLVL.

This chain joins TRBV11-2 and TRBJ2-7; D is possibly TRBD1 or TRBD2 (5 bases each). This CDR3 is 14 amino acids long. Germline CDR1 and CDR2: SGHAT and FQNNGV. V was pared by 5 bases and J by 3 bases, with 14 bases between. The CDR3 nucleotides read TGTGCCAGCAGCCTAGCACAGGACCTCTACGAGCAGTACTTC. It specifies CASSLAQDLYEQYF. The full variable domain, with the rest looked up from reference TRBV11-2 and TRBJ2-7, is EAGVAQSPRYKIIEKRQSVAFWCNPISGHATLYWYQQILGQGPKLLIQFQNNGVVDDSQLPKDRFSAERLKGVDSTLKIQPAKLEDSAVYLCASSLAQDLYEQYFGPGTRLTVT.

Many counts were recorded for this clonotype. The rearrangement links TRBV7-2 to TRBJ1-2, with 7 bases that match TRBD1. Germline V gives CDR1 SGHTA, CDR2 FQGNSA. CDR3 length: 13 amino acids. Germline trimming cut 3 bases from V and 4 bases from J; bases unmatched to any gene: 2. The CDR3, as DNA: TGTGCCAGCAGCTTCGACAGGGCCTATGGCTACACCTTC. It yields the protein CASSFDRAYGYTF.